These T cell receptor beta chains were read from a single sample in a study of identical twins. TCRdb reprocessed the 5' RACE reads with MiXCR, giving one entry per CDR3 protein. The sample has hundreds of thousands of distinct CDR3 sequences, 8% to 9% seen once; the top ten hold about 0.98%. The sample was also linked to a second study, of yellow fever vaccine responses in identical twins.

The sequenced material came from PBMCs. These receptors were collected from a woman between 18 and 29 years old in good health. Each CDR3 is given with its conserved first and last residue. Each record gives: D gene, J gene, V gene, clone size, CDR3 DNA, CDR3 protein. The D gene is left open where the match is weak. Size tells how often a clone was seen (once, few, many) or the class of an expanded clone, and some rows leave it out.

TRBD1 TRBJ1-2 TRBV10-3 NA TGTGCCATCAGTGAAATAGCGACAGGGAAACGTGGCTACACCTTC CAISEIATGKRGYTF
NA TRBJ2-7 TRBV30 NA TGTGCCTGGAGTGTAACAATTTACGAGCAGTACTTC CAWSVTIYEQYF
NA TRBJ2-3 TRBV7-2 many TGTGCCAGCAGCTTAGTACCCGCAGATACGCAGTATTTT CASSLVPADTQYF
NA TRBJ1-5 TRBV9 many TGTGCCAGCAGCGTAAGAACGCAGCCCCAGCATTTT CASSVRTQPQHF
NA TRBJ2-3 TRBV7-6 NA TGTGCCAGCAGCTTAGGGCGTAGGGGGAGCACAGATACGCAGTATTTT CASSLGRRGSTDTQYF
NA TRBJ1-5 TRBV12-3/TRBV12-4 NA TGTGCCAGCAGTAGAGACAATTACAATCAGCCCCAGCATTTT CASSRDNYNQPQHF
TRBD2 TRBJ2-7 TRBV3-1 many TGTGCCAGCAGCCAAGGGAGTCTAGCGGGACCCTACGAGCAGTACTTC CASSQGSLAGPYEQYF
NA TRBJ2-2 TRBV29-1 many TGCAGCGTTGCGGAAGCGGGCACCGGGGAGCTGTTTTTT CSVAEAGTGELFF
NA TRBJ1-2 TRBV29-1 NA TGCAGCGTTATCCCCCGCCAGACTAACTATGGCTACACCTTC CSVIPRQTNYGYTF
TRBD1 TRBJ2-7 TRBV7-2 many TGTGCCAGCAGAAGGGACAGGGTGGATGGCGAGCAGTACTTC CASRRDRVDGEQYF
TRBD2 TRBJ2-3 TRBV10-3 many TGTGCCATCAGGGGGACTAGCGGGACACTAGCCACAGATACGCAGTATTTT CAIRGTSGTLATDTQYF
NA TRBJ1-4 TRBV29-1 few TGCAGCGTTGAAGATCATGGTACAACTAATGAAAAACTGTTTTTT CSVEDHGTTNEKLFF
NA TRBJ1-1 TRBV12-3/TRBV12-4 few TGTGCCAGCAGTCCCCTCGACAGGAACACTGAAGCTTTCTTT CASSPLDRNTEAFF
NA TRBJ2-3 TRBV12-3/TRBV12-4 many TGTGCCAGCAGTTTTCTGGATTCGAGCACAGATACGCAGTATTTT CASSFLDSSTDTQYF
NA TRBJ2-5 TRBV3-1 many TGTGCCAGCAGCCAAGACCCAGGGGAAGGAGAGACCCAGTACTTC CASSQDPGEGETQYF
TRBD2 TRBJ2-2 TRBV20-1 NA TGCAGTGCCGATAGCGGGGCTAACACCGGGGAGCTGTTTTTT CSADSGANTGELFF
NA TRBJ1-6 TRBV2 NA TGTGCCAGCAGTGATAGCACGCTTAATTCACCCCTCCACTTT CASSDSTLNSPLHF
NA TRBJ2-3 TRBV10-3 few TGTGCCGTAGCAACAGGTTACACAGATACGCAGTATTTT CAVATGYTDTQYF
NA TRBJ2-2 TRBV15 few TGTGCCACCAGCAGAGATCTGCCGGTCACCGGGGAGCTGTTTTTT CATSRDLPVTGELFF
TRBD1 TRBJ1-2 TRBV7-9 many TGTGCCAGCAGCCCCCAGACAGGGAACTATGGCTACACCTTC CASSPQTGNYGYTF
TRBD2 TRBJ2-2 TRBV20-1 NA TGCAGTGCTCCAATAGCGGGGGGGCTAATCGGGGAGCTGTTTTTT CSAPIAGGLIGELFF
TRBD2 TRBJ2-5 TRBV7-9 few TGTGCCAGCAGCTTCTGGTTCGGACTAGCGGGAGAGGAGACCCAGTACTTC CASSFWFGLAGEETQYF
NA TRBJ1-1 TRBV6-7 few TGTGCCAGCACCCGACCCTCGAGCACTGAAGCTTTCTTT CASTRPSSTEAFF
TRBD2 TRBJ2-5 TRBV5-1 few TGCGCCAGCAGCCCGTCGGGTGGCGGGGGGAGCTTTGAAGAGACCCAGTACTTC CASSPSGGGGSFEETQYF
NA TRBJ1-1 TRBV7-2 NA TGTGCCAGCAGCTTGAGAGCCCGGTACACTGAAGCTTTCTTT CASSLRARYTEAFF
TRBD2 TRBJ2-7 TRBV6-2/TRBV6-3 few TGTGCCAGCAGACCCGCCGGGACTAGCTTATCCTACGAGCAGTACTTC CASRPAGTSLSYEQYF
TRBD1 TRBJ2-7 TRBV6-1 few TGTGCCAGCAGTGCGGGACAGGGGGTTTCCTACGAGCAGTACTTC CASSAGQGVSYEQYF
NA TRBJ2-3 TRBV20-1 few TGCAGTGCTTTTAACCCCCCAGATACGCAGTATTTT CSAFNPPDTQYF
TRBD2 TRBJ2-7 TRBV7-9 few TGTGCCAGCAGCCCCTTTAGCGGGAGAGACCACGAGCAGTACTTC CASSPFSGRDHEQYF
NA TRBJ2-3 TRBV6-1 few TGTGCCAGCAGTCAGTGGGACAACACAGATACGCAGTATTTT CASSQWDNTDTQYF
TRBD1 TRBJ2-1 TRBV18 NA TGTGCCAGCTCACCAGACAAAGGACAGGGGAACAATGAGCAGTTCTTC CASSPDKGQGNNEQFF
TRBD1 TRBJ2-7 TRBV5-1 many TGCGCCAGCAGCCGGGACAGTTTGGCCTACGAGCAGTACTTC CASSRDSLAYEQYF
NA TRBJ2-3 TRBV5-1 few TGCGCCAGCAGCTGGGCAGGGGGGCTGAAAGATACGCAGTATTTT CASSWAGGLKDTQYF
TRBD2 TRBJ2-1 TRBV7-6 many TGTGCCAGCAGCTCACTAGCGGACTTATACAATGAGCAGTTCTTC CASSSLADLYNEQFF
NA TRBJ1-1 TRBV7-9 few TGTGCCAGCAGCTTAGGTCCGGGGCAAGCTTTCTTT CASSLGPGQAFF
NA TRBJ1-1 TRBV4-1 few TGCGCCAGCAGCCAAGAGGGGTCGGGCAAGGAAGCTTTCTTT CASSQEGSGKEAFF
TRBD1 TRBJ2-7 TRBV6-1 few TGTGCCAGCAGAGACACCGGGACAGGGGTCTACGAGCAGTACTTC CASRDTGTGVYEQYF
NA TRBJ2-6 TRBV11-2 NA TGTGCCAGCAGCTTAGAAAATTATAGACAGGCCCTAGGAGGGGCCAACGTCCTGACTTTC CASSLENYRQALGGANVLTF
NA TRBJ1-5 TRBV6-5 NA TGTGCCAGCAGTTACCGGTCGGTTGCCCCCAATCAGCCCCAGCATTTT CASSYRSVAPNQPQHF
TRBD1 TRBJ2-7 TRBV5-5 many TGTGCCAGCAGCTGGACAGGGGGCTCCTACGAGCAGTACTTC CASSWTGGSYEQYF